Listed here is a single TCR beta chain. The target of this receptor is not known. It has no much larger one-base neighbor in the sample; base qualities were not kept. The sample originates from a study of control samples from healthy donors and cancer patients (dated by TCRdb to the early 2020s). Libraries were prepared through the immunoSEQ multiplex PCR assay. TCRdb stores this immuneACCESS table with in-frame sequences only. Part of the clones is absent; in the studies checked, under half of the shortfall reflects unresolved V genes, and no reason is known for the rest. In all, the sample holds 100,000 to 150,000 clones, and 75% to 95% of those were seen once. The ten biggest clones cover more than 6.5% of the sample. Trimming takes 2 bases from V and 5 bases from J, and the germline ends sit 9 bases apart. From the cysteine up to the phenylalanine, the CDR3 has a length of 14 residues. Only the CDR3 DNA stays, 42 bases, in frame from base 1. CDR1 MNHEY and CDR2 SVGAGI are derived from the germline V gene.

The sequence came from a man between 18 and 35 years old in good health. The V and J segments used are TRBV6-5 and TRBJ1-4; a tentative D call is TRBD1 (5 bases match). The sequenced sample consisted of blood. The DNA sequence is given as TGTGCCAGCAGTTACAGGGGCGCGAATGAAAAACTGTTTTTT. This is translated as CASSYRGANEKLFF.